The clone carrying this T cell receptor (beta chain) is classed as hyperexpanded. CDR1 LNHDA and CDR2 SQIVND come from the germline V gene (reference sequence). The CDR3 is 13 residues long. From live CD3+CD8+TCRalphabeta+ cells, four PD-1 and/or TIGIT subsets were sorted. This sample was included in a study of circulating CD8 cells and anti-PD-1 response in melanoma. Using roughly 14 ng of total RNA, TCR libraries were made with the QIAseq Immune Repertoire TCR panel. TCRdb ran MiXCR on the reads and lists one entry per CDR3 protein. The sample has 530 or so distinct CDR3 sequences, roughly 10% seen once; the top ten hold 11%.

The gene calls are TRBV19 and TRBJ2-1; D is ambiguous. The sample was CD8+ T cells from PBMCs, taken at baseline or after one month of anti-PD-1 therapy (not recorded which). This clonotype originated in a human donor with melanoma. The CDR3 loop is CGSRSPLYNEQFF. CDR3 DNA sequence: TGTGGGTCTCGGTCCCCTCTCTACAATGAGCAGTTCTTC.